This TCR beta chain was obtained from a study of cytomegalovirus exposure and HLA in healthy donors. Background on the study: Approximately 190 million T cells yielded 100 million to 130 million unique TCR beta sequences, as an earlier analysis found.

About this clone: Its target is unknown.

A multiplex PCR was run with 60 Vbeta primers and 13 Jbeta primers. Method: immunoSEQ multiplex PCR; TCRdb's copy keeps in-frame clones and lacks some. The sample carries 150,000 or so clones, around three quarters recorded once. Study-level points and caveats: Cytomegalovirus-associated TCR beta chains were listed, numbering some 180.

J was trimmed by 4 bases and V by 2 bases; bases with no gene match: 4. Germline values: CDR1 SEHNR, CDR2 FQNEAQ (reference sequence). This CDR3 is built from 15 residues. This sequence joins TRBV7-9 and TRBJ2-2, with 7 bases that match TRBD1. Sequencing was carried out using PBMCs. The sequence came from a man aged 35-49 years in good health and CMV-seropositive. The DNA for the CDR3 is TGTGCCAGCAGCTTACAGGGGGTAGTCACCGGGGAGCTGTTTTTT. Residues: CASSLQGVVTGELFF.